This T cell receptor (beta chain) comes out of a study of blood T cells in healthy people across ages. This CDR3 has 15 residues. Looked up from germline, CDR1 is SEHNR and CDR2 is FQNEAQ (reference sequence). J lost 0 bases, V lost 6 bases, and 6 bases had no gene match. Alongside a J-beta primer mix, a sample-barcoded 5' primer served in a second PCR lasting roughly 6 to 11 cycles. Template switching added a 12-random-nucleotide identifier to every cDNA molecule. MiXCR, applied by TCRdb to the 5' RACE reads, yields one record per CDR3 protein. The data contain 1.5 million to 1.8 million distinct CDR3 sequences, 35% to 45% of them singletons.

This TCR came from a woman aged 18 to 35 in good health. The chain joins TRBV7-9 to TRBJ1-1; the match to TRBD1 covers 8 bases. The sequencing input was blood. The CDR3 spells CASSRQGSMNTEAFF. The CDR3 DNA is TGTGCCAGCAGTCGACAGGGGTCGATGAACACTGAAGCTTTCTTT.